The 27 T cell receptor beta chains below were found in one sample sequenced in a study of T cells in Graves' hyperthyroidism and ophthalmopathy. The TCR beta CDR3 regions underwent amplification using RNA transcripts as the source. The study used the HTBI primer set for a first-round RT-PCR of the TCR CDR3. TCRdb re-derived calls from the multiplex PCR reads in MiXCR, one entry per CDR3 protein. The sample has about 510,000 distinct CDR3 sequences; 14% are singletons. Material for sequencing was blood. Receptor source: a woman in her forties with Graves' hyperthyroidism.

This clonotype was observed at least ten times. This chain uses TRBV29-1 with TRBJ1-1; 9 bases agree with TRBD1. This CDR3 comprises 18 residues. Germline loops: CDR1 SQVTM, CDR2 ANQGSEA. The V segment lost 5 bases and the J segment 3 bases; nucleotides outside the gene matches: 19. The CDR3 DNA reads TGCAGCGTTTCGACCCCGGGACAGGGATTCCCGGGGGACACTGAAGCTTTCTTT. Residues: CSVSTPGQGFPGDTEAFF.

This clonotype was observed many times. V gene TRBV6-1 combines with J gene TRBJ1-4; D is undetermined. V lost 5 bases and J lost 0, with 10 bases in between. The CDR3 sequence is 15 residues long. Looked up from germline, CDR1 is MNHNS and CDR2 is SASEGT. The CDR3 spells CASSFIRATNEKLFF. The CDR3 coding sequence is TGTGCCAGCAGTTTCATTAGGGCAACTAATGAAAAACTGTTTTTT.

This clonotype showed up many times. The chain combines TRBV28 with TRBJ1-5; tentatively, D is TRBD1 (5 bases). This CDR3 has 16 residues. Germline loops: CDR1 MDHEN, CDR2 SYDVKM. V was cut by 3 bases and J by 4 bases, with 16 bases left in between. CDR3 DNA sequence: TGTGCCAGCAGTTTTACCTGGTCGCAGGGTAATCAGCCCCAGCATTTT. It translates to CASSFTWSQGNQPQHF. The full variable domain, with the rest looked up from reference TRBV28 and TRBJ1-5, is DVKVTQSSRYLVKRTGEKVFLECVQDMDHENMFWYRQDPGLGLRLIYFSYDVKMKEKGDIPEGYSVSREKKERFSLILESASTNQTSMYLCASSFTWSQGNQPQHFGDGTRLSIL.

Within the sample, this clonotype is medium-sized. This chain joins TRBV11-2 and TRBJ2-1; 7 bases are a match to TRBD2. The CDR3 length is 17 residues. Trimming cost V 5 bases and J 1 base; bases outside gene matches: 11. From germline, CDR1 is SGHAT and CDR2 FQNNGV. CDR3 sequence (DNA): TGTGCCAGCAGCCCAACCAGACTAGCTCGTTCCTACAATGAGCAGTTCTTC. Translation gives CASSPTRLARSYNEQFF. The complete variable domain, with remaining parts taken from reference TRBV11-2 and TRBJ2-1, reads EAGVAQSPRYKIIEKRQSVAFWCNPISGHATLYWYQQILGQGPKLLIQFQNNGVVDDSQLPKDRFSAERLKGVDSTLKIQPAKLEDSAVYLCASSPTRLARSYNEQFFGPGTRLTVL.

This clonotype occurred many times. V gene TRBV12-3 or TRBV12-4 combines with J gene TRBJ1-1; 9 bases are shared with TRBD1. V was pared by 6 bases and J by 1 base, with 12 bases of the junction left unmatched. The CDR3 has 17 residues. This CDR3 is CASSLGGTGMWNTEAFF. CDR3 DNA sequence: TGTGCCAGCAGCCTAGGGGGGACAGGGATGTGGAACACTGAAGCTTTCTTT.

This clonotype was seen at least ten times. The CDR3 sequence: CASSKTGPTGAPYEQYF. CDR3 nucleotides: TGTGCCAGCAGTAAAACTGGCCCTACAGGGGCCCCCTACGAGCAGTACTTC. The chain has TRBV28 and TRBJ2-7; 7 positions match TRBD1. The CDR3 loop spans 17 amino acids. Germline loops: CDR1 MDHEN, CDR2 SYDVKM. V shed 5 bases and J 2 bases; nucleotides not matched to a gene: 15.

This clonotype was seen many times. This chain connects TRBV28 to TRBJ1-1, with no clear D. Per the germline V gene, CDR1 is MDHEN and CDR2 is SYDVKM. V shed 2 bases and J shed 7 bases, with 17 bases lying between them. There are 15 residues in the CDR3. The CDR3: CASSLPPPRLGEAFF. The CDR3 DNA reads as TGTGCCAGCAGTTTACCCCCTCCCCGGTTGGGTGAAGCTTTCTTT.

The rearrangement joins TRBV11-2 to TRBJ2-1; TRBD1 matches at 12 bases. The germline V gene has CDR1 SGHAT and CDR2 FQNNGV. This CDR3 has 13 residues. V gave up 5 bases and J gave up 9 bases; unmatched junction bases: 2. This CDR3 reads CASSTGQGAEQFF. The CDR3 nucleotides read TGTGCCAGCAGCACGGGACAGGGGGCTGAGCAGTTCTTC.

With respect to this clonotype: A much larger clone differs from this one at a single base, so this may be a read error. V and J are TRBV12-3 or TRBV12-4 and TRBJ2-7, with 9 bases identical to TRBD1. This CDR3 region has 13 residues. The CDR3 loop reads CASSRDRVDEHYF. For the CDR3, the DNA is TGTGCCAGCAGCCGGGACAGGGTGGACGAGCATTACTTC.

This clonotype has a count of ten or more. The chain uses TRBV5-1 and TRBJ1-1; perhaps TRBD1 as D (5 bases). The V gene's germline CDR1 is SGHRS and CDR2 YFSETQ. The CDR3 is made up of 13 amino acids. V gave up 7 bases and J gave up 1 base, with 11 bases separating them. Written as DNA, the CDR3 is TGCGCCAGCCACGACAGCCCGAACACTGAAGCTTTCTTT. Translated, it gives CASHDSPNTEAFF.

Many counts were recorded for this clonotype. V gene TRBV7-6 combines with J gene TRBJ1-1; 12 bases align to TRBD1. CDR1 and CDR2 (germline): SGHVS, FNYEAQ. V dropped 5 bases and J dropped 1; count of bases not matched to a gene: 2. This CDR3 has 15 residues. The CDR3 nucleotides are TGTGCCAGCAGCAAGGGACAGGGGGCGAACACTGAAGCTTTCTTT. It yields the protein CASSKGQGANTEAFF.

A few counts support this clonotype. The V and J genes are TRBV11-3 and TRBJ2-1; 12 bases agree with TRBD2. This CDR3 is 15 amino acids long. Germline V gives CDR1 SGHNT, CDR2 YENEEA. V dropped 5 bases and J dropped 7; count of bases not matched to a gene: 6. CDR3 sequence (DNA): TGTGCCAGCAGCCGACTAGCGGGAGTACAAAATGAGCAGTTCTTC. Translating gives CASSRLAGVQNEQFF.

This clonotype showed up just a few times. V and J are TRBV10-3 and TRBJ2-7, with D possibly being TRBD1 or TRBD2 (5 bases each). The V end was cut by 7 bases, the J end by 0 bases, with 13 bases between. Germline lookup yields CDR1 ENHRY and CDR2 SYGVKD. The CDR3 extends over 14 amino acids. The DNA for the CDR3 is TGTGCCATCATGGGGGAACCTTACTCCTACGAGCAGTACTTC. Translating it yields CAIMGEPYSYEQYF.

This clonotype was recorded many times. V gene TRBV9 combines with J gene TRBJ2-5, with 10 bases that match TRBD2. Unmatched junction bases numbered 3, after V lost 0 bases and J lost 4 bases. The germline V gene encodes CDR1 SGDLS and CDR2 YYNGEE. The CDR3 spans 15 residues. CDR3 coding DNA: TGTGCCAGCAGCGTAGCTAGCGGGAGCTTAGAGACCCAGTACTTC. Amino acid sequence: CASSVASGSLETQYF.

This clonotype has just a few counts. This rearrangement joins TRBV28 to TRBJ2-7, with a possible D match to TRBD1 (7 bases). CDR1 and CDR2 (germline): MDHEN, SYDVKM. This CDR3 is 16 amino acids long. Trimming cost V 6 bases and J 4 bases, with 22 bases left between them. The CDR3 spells CASRGQGGPGAYEQYF. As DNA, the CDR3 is TGTGCCAGCAGGGGCCAGGGGGGCCCTGGGGCTTACGAGCAGTACTTC.

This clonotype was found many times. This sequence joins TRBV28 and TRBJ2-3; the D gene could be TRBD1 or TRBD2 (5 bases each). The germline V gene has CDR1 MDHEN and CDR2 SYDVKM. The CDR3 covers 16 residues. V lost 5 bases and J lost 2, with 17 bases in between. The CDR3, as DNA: TGTGCCAGCAGTCCTACCGGGACCACAGACACAGATACGCAGTATTTT. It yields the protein CASSPTGTTDTDTQYF.

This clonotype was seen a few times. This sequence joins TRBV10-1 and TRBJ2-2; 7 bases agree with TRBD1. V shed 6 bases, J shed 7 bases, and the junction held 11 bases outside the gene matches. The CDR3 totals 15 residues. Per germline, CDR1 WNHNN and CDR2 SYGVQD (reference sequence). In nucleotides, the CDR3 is TGCGCCAGCAGCTCCGGGACAGAGTCCGGCGGGGAGCTGTTTTTT. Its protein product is CASSSGTESGGELFF.

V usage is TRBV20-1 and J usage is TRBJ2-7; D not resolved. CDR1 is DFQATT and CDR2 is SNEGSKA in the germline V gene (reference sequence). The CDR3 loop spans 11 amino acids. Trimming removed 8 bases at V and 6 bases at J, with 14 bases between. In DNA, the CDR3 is TGCAGTCTTAATTTAGTTCGCGAGCAGTACTTC. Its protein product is CSLNLVREQYF.

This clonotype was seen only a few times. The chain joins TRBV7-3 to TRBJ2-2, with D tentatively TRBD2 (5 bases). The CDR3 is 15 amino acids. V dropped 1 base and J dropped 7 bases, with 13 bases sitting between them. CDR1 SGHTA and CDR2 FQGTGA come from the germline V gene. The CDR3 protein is CASSLNYGVGGELFF. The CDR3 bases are TGTGCCAGCAGCTTAAACTACGGGGTCGGCGGGGAGCTGTTTTTT.

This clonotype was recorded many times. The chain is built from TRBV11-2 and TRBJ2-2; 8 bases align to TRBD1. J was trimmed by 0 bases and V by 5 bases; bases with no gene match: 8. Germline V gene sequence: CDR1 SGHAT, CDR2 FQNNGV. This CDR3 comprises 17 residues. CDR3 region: CASSQRWTGTNTGELFF. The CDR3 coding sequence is TGTGCCAGCAGCCAAAGATGGACAGGGACGAACACCGGGGAGCTGTTTTTT.

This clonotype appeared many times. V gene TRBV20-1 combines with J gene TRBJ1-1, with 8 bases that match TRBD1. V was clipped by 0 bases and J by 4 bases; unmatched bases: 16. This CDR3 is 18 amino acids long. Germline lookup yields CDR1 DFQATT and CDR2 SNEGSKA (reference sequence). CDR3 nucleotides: TGCAGTGCTAGAGATGTCGACAGGGGAGTCTCCGCGCCCACTGAAGCTTTCTTT. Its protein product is CSARDVDRGVSAPTEAFF.

The CDR3 protein is CASSPPGGAAGNTIYF. CDR3 nucleotides: TGTGCCAGCTCACCACCGGGAGGGGCTGCGGGAAACACCATATATTTT. The chain couples TRBV18 to TRBJ1-3; weak D call: TRBD1 (5 bases). Trimming stripped 0 bases from V and 4 bases from J, with 13 bases between. The germline CDR1 and CDR2 sequences are KGHSH and LQKENI. This CDR3 contains 16 residues.

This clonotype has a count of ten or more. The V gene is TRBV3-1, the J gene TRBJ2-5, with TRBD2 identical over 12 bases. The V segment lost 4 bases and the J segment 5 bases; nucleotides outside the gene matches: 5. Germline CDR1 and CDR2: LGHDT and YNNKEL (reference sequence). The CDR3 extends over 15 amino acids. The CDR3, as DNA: TGTGCCAGCAGCCCACCTAGCGGGAGGGCGGAGACCCAGTACTTC. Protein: CASSPPSGRAETQYF.

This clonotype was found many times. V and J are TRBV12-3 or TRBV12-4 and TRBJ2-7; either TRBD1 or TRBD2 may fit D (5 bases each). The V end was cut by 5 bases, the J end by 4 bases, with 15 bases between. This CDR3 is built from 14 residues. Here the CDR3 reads CASSHNPGTYEQYF. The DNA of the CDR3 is TGTGCCAGCAGTCATAATCCAGGGACGTACGAGCAGTACTTC.

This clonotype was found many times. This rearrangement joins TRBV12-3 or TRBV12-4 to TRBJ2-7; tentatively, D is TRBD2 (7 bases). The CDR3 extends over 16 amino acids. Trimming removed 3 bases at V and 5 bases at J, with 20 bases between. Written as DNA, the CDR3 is TGTGCCAGCAGTTTTAGCCCCCAGGGCGGGGGCGACGAGCAGTACTTC. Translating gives CASSFSPQGGGDEQYF.

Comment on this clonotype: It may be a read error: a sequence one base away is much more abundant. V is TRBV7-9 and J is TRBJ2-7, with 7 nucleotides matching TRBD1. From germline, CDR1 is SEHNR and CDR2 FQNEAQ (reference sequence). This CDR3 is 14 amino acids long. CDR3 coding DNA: TGTGCCGGCAGCACTACAGGGGAATGGTGGGAGCAGTACTTC. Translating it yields CAGSTTGEWWEQYF.

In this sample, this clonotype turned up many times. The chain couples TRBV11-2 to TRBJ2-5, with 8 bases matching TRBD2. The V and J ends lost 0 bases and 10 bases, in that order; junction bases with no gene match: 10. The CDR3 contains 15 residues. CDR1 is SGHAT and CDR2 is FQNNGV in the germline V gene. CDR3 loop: CASSLDGGTSGSQYF. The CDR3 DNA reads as TGTGCCAGCAGCTTAGATGGGGGGACCAGCGGGAGCCAGTACTTC.